A single sample is the source of the 10 T cell receptor beta chains below, sequenced in a study of tumor-infiltrating lymphocytes in localized non-small cell lung cancer. Only in-frame clones appear in the TCRdb table, and some are missing; sequencing was by immunoSEQ multiplex PCR. The table lists about 16,000 clones, about 42% of them singletons, with approximately 15% in the top ten. The specimen sequenced was lung tumor tissue. Every receptor here comes from a human donor with non-small cell lung cancer.

This clone was counted only a few times. This chain links TRBV29-1 with TRBJ2-1; 12 positions match TRBD2. Looked up from germline, CDR1 is SQVTM and CDR2 is ANQGSEA. Trimming took 3 bases from V and 2 from J; bases not matched to a gene: 5. CDR3 length: 16 residues. The CDR3 here is CSVESLAGGAYNEQFF. The CDR3 DNA reads as TGCAGCGTTGAGAGCCTAGCGGGGGGGGCCTACAATGAGCAGTTCTTC.

The V call is TRBV6-1, the J call TRBJ1-5, with TRBD1 as a possible D gene (5 bases). The V end lost 0 bases, the J end lost 0 bases, and 15 bases lay between the germline ends. The CDR3 loop spans 18 amino acids. Germline-derived CDR1 and CDR2 are MNHNS and SASEGT. CDR3 DNA: TGTGCCAGCAGTGAAGCGGGTGGGACGGCCCATAGCAATCAGCCCCAGCATTTT. It specifies CASSEAGGTAHSNQPQHF.

The CDR3 reads CASGGTGTYSNQPQHF. The CDR3 region has the DNA TGTGCCAGCGGCGGGACAGGGACATATAGCAATCAGCCCCAGCATTTT. The rearrangement uses TRBV28 and TRBJ1-5; 9 positions agree with TRBD1. Germline lookup yields CDR1 MDHEN and CDR2 SYDVKM. The CDR3 loop spans 16 amino acids. J gave up 0 bases and V 8 bases, and 8 bases lay outside the gene matches.

This chain links TRBV25-1 with TRBJ2-5; 8 bases map to TRBD2. The germline V gene encodes CDR1 MGHDK and CDR2 SYGVNS. V lost 1 base and J lost 0; bases outside the gene matches: 4. This CDR3 region has 16 residues. As DNA, the CDR3 is TGTGCCAGCAGTGAATTTTGGACTAGCTACCAAGAGACCCAGTACTTC. It yields the protein CASSEFWTSYQETQYF.

This chain uses TRBV7-9 with TRBJ2-5; D might be TRBD1 or TRBD2, each matching 5 bases. Germline-derived CDR1 and CDR2 are SEHNR and FQNEAQ (reference sequence). Trimming stripped 4 bases from V and 2 bases from J, with 20 bases between. This CDR3 region has 17 residues. The CDR3 sequence: CASSSPSRIWGQETQYF. As DNA, the CDR3 is TGTGCCAGCAGCTCCCCATCGCGCATTTGGGGGCAAGAGACCCAGTACTTC.

CDR3 coding DNA: TGTGCCAGCAGCTTTCAGGGTGGGATCACCTACGAGCAGTACTTC. Translation: CASSFQGGITYEQYF. This chain uses TRBV7-3 with TRBJ2-7; TRBD1 might be the D (5 bases). The germline V gene encodes CDR1 SGHTA and CDR2 FQGTGA. The CDR3 is 15 residues long. Trimming removed 3 bases at V and 2 bases at J, with 14 bases between.

This chain joins TRBV9 and TRBJ2-2; unclear D gene. V lost 0 bases to trimming and J lost 6 bases, with 12 bases between them. Looked up from germline, CDR1 is SGDLS and CDR2 is YYNGEE. The CDR3 covers 15 residues. Written as DNA, the CDR3 is TGTGCCAGCAGCGTAGGGACGGTCCCCGCCGGGGAGCTGTTTTTT. It specifies CASSVGTVPAGELFF.

The chain uses TRBV5-1 and TRBJ2-5; 7 nucleotides match TRBD2. V shed 6 bases and J 4 bases; nucleotides not matched to a gene: 9. The CDR3 runs 14 residues. The V gene's germline CDR1 is SGHRS and CDR2 YFSETQ. DNA for the CDR3: TGCGCCAGCACCCTAAGGTGGGGGGGAGAGACCCAGTACTTC. Translation gives CASTLRWGGETQYF.

By share, this clone counts as medium-sized. The genes are TRBV4-1 and TRBJ2-5; no clear D gene. The CDR3 consists of 14 residues. Germline-derived CDR1 and CDR2 are MGHRA and YSYEKL. Trimming pared 4 bases from V and 4 bases from J, leaving 13 bases between. As DNA, the CDR3 is TGCGCCAGCAGCCCCCGGGCAGAAGGAGAGACCCAGTACTTC. Translation: CASSPRAEGETQYF.

This clone rates as medium-sized (0.01 to 0.1%). The genes are TRBV7-2 and TRBJ1-2, with 9 bases aligning to TRBD1. The trim removed 6 bases at V and 5 bases at J, leaving 4 bases unmatched. This CDR3 has 13 residues. Germline V gene lookup returns CDR1 SGHTA and CDR2 FQGNSA. CDR3 sequence: CASRTGTGYGYTF. Written as DNA, the CDR3 is TGTGCCAGCAGGACCGGGACAGGGTATGGCTACACCTTC.